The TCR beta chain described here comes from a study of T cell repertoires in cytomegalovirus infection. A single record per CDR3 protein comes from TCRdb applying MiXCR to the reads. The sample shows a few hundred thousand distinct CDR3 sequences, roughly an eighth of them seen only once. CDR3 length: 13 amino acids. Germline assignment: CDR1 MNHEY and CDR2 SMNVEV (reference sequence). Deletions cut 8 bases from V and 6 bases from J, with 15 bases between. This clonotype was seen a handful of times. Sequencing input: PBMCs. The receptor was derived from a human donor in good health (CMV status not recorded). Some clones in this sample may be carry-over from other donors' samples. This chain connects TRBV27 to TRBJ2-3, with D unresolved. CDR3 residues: CASVRRGADTQYF. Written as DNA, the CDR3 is TGTGCCAGCGTTCGGCGAGGTGCGGATACGCAGTATTTT.